The T cell receptor beta chain under discussion was sequenced for a study of blood T cell repertoires in COVID-19. Across the study: Samples representing acute and convalescent COVID-19 were sourced from the United States, Italy and Spain. Sources were T cells, B-cell-depleted T cells, or PBMCs; the material itself was cDNA or gDNA.

V lost 0 bases to trimming and J lost 7 bases, with 10 bases between them. Germline V CDR1 and CDR2: MNHNS, SASEGT. This CDR3 is 14 amino acids long. Per the original data handling: Researchers report that nucleated cell counts were estimated from reference gene primer amplification. Repertoires were generated with immunoSEQ multiplex PCR, while TCRdb's copy carries only in-frame clones and drops some. V and J calls and clone size are those listed in that table; D and trimming were worked out from the DNA. The data hold around 110,000 clones, with 80% to 85% observed a single time. The TCR was taken from a man in his 70s with acute or convalescent COVID-19. Sample: peripheral blood. The V and J genes are TRBV6-1 and TRBJ1-5, with a possible D match to TRBD1 (5 bases). CDR3: CASSEALQGQPQHF. The CDR3 nucleotides read TGTGCCAGCAGTGAAGCGCTCCAGGGCCAGCCCCAGCATTTT.